Listed below are T cell receptor beta chains from one sample, sequenced in a study of OX40 agonist ivuxolimab in advanced cancers. Profiling relied on immunoSEQ multiplex PCR, and the TCRdb table lists in-frame clones only, not all of them. The sample lists tens of thousands of clones, 65% to 90% occurring once. This specimen was CD4+ or CD8+ T cells sorted from blood, taken in a trial of the OX40 agonist ivuxolimab. The receptors here all came from an adult with an advanced solid tumor such as melanoma, head and neck, liver or kidney cancer. The CDR3 runs from the conserved cysteine through the conserved F or W. The order of the fields is V gene, D gene, J gene, clone size, CDR3 DNA, CDR3 protein. D genes are given only for firm matches. Some rows have no size entry. The others give once, few or many, or a class for an expanded clone.

>TRBV11-2|.|TRBJ2-7|.
TGTGCCAGCAGCTTAGGTGAAACCTACGAGCAGTACTTC
CASSLGETYEQYF
>TRBV2|.|TRBJ1-6|.
TGTGCCAGCAGTGAAAGTGCAGGGAGGAATTCACCCCTCCACTTT
CASSESAGRNSPLHF
>TRBV5-4|.|TRBJ2-7|.
TGTGCCAGCAGCCAGCCCACCGGGAACAACGAGCAGTACTTC
CASSQPTGNNEQYF
>TRBV7-2|.|TRBJ1-3|.
TGTGCCAGCAGCTTCGGGACCGCTGCATCTGGAAACACCATATATTTT
CASSFGTAASGNTIYF
>TRBV5-5|.|TRBJ1-2|few
TGTGCCAGCAGCTTGACAGACACGTTTGGCTACACCTTC
CASSLTDTFGYTF
>TRBV15|.|TRBJ1-6|.
TGTGCCACCAGCAGGGAGGGAGGCTATAATTCACCCCTCCACTTT
CATSREGGYNSPLHF
>TRBV28|TRBD1|TRBJ2-3|.
TGTGCCAGCAGCGGGCCGACAGGGGACTCTTTCTCTAGCACAGATACGCAGTATTTT
CASSGPTGDSFSSTDTQYF
>TRBV28|.|TRBJ2-3|few
TGTGCCAGCAGTTTACTCACAGATACGCAGTATTTT
CASSLLTDTQYF
>TRBV4-3|.|TRBJ2-1|.
TGCGCCAGCAGCCAAGAGGCACCTTACAATGAGCAGTTCTTC
CASSQEAPYNEQFF
>TRBV6-6|.|TRBJ2-7|.
TGTGCCAGCAGTTCGCAGCGAAGGGGGGACGAGCAGTACTTC
CASSSQRRGDEQYF
>TRBV7-9|.|TRBJ1-2|.
TGTGCCAGCAGCTTGGGGCAGGGTAGCTATGGCTACACCTTC
CASSLGQGSYGYTF
>TRBV4-3|.|TRBJ2-5|.
TGCGCCAGCAGCCAAGATCACGGGCTGATGGAGACCCAGTACTTC
CASSQDHGLMETQYF
>TRBV9|.|TRBJ2-3|.
TGTGCCAGCAGCGTAGCTGGACTTCGCAGCACAGATACGCAGTATTTT
CASSVAGLRSTDTQYF
>TRBV6-5|TRBD2|TRBJ2-7|.
TGTGCCAGCAGTTTGGGACTACCCGTCGGAAACGAGCAGTACTTC
CASSLGLPVGNEQYF
>TRBV5-1|.|TRBJ2-7|.
TGCGCCAGCAGCTCCGGATTAATACCAGCCTCGGGCTCCTACGAGCAGTACTTC
CASSSGLIPASGSYEQYF
>TRBV6-1|TRBD1|TRBJ2-7|few
TGTGCCAGCAGTGCTGACAGGGGTGGGTACGAGCAGTACTTC
CASSADRGGYEQYF
>TRBV6-5|TRBD2|TRBJ2-6|once
TGTGCCAGCAGGGGAGGGAGCTCTGGGGCCAACGTCCTGACTTTC
CASRGGSSGANVLTF
>TRBV5-3|.|TRBJ1-2|.
TGTGCCAGAAGCTCGAATTCGGATTCGGGAGGGAACTATGGCTACACCTTC
CARSSNSDSGGNYGYTF
>TRBV18|TRBD1|TRBJ1-2|.
TGTGCCAGCTCACCGGGACAGCCAGGGTACTATGGCTACACCTTC
CASSPGQPGYYGYTF
>TRBV7-2|TRBD2|TRBJ2-3|.
TGTGCCAGCAGCCCCGGGACTAGCGGGGGGGCGAGGACAGATACGCAGTATTTT
CASSPGTSGGARTDTQYF
>TRBV7-8|TRBD1|TRBJ2-2|.
TGTGCCAGCAGCCTGACAGGGACGGGCACCGGGGAGCTGTTTTTT
CASSLTGTGTGELFF
>TRBV7-9|.|TRBJ1-2|.
TGTGCCAGCAGCTTAGGTCCATATGGCTACACCTTC
CASSLGPYGYTF
>TRBV6-5|.|TRBJ2-3|.
TGTGCCAGCAGTTACTCGGCCCGGAAGGGAGATACGCAGTATTTT
CASSYSARKGDTQYF
>TRBV28|TRBD2|TRBJ2-1|.
TGTGCCAGCAGAGCGGACAGTCGGACTAGCGGTGACTCCTACAATGAGCAGTTCTTC
CASRADSRTSGDSYNEQFF